Each of the 10 T cell receptor beta chains below was sequenced from the same sample in a study of T-cell reconstitution after alpha-beta-depleted transplantation in children. A library of TCRbeta sequences, prepared with unique molecular identifiers, was generated. A single record per CDR3 protein comes from TCRdb applying MiXCR to the PCR reads. The sample contains approximately 350,000 distinct CDR3 sequences, approximately 10% of which appear only once. The specimen comprised PBMCs from the stem cell graft donor, sampled from the stem cell graft. The receptor set was obtained from a human donor who donated a stem cell graft to a child with acute lymphoblastic leukemia.

The CDR3 spells CASSPDGLAGVSGANVLTF. CDR3 bases: TGTGCCAGCAGTCCAGACGGACTAGCGGGGGTCTCTGGGGCCAACGTCCTGACTTTC. The chain uses TRBV27 and TRBJ2-6; TRBD2 matches 13 bases. The CDR3 loop spans 19 amino acids. CDR1 and CDR2 from the germline V gene are MNHEY and SMNVEV (reference sequence). After removal of 5 bases from V and 0 bases from J, the junction contained 7 bases not matched to a gene.

CDR3: CSAPGLAGDTDTQYF. The CDR3, as DNA: TGCAGTGCTCCGGGACTAGCGGGAGACACAGATACGCAGTATTTT. The chain links TRBV20-1 to TRBJ2-3; TRBD2 agrees at 14 bases. CDR3 length equals 15 residues. Germline CDR1 and CDR2: DFQATT and SNEGSKA (reference sequence). V shed 5 bases, J shed 2 bases, and the junction held 3 bases outside the gene matches.

The rearrangement joins TRBV5-5 to TRBJ2-5; 9 positions agree with TRBD1. Germline V gives CDR1 SGHKS, CDR2 YYEKEE (reference sequence). The CDR3 is 16 residues long. Germline trimming cut 4 bases from V and 4 bases from J; bases unmatched to any gene: 11. This CDR3 is CASSLRTGASAETQYF. In DNA, the CDR3 is TGTGCCAGCAGCCTAAGGACAGGGGCGTCGGCAGAGACCCAGTACTTC.

This clonotype came up a few times. This chain joins TRBV20-1 and TRBJ2-3, with D possibly TRBD1 on 5 matching bases. CDR1 DFQATT and CDR2 SNEGSKA come from the germline V gene (reference sequence). The CDR3 extends over 13 amino acids. Trimming removed 3 bases from V and 2 bases from J, with 9 bases in between. The CDR3 nucleotides are TGCAGTGCTAGGCTGACAGCCACAGATACGCAGTATTTT. Its translation is CSARLTATDTQYF.

The J gene is TRBJ2-7, the V gene TRBV15; 9 bases line up with TRBD1. Trimming cost V 5 bases and J 5 bases; bases outside gene matches: 10. This CDR3 contains 15 residues. Germline V gives CDR1 LNHNV, CDR2 YYDKDF (reference sequence). CDR3 sequence reads: CATSGSAGTGNEQYF. The DNA of the CDR3 is TGTGCCACCAGCGGAAGTGCCGGGACAGGGAACGAGCAGTACTTC.

This clonotype was seen a handful of times. The chain links TRBV7-9 to TRBJ1-1, with TRBD1 identical over 11 bases. The CDR3 has 15 amino acids. With 1 base clipped from V and 5 bases from J, the junction kept 3 bases outside the gene matches. Germline lookup yields CDR1 SEHNR and CDR2 FQNEAQ (reference sequence). CDR3 amino acids: CASSLGDRGATEAFF. The CDR3 nucleotides are TGTGCCAGCAGCTTAGGGGACAGGGGGGCTACTGAAGCTTTCTTT.

This clonotype was recorded a few times. This rearrangement joins TRBV29-1 to TRBJ2-2; TRBD1 aligns across 12 bases. Germline CDR1 SQVTM, CDR2 ANQGSEA. V trimming: 4 bases; J trimming: 4 bases; junction bases outside the gene matches: 1. This CDR3 comprises 14 residues. CDR3 DNA: TGCAGCGTTGGGGACAGGGGGCTCACCGGGGAGCTGTTTTTT. Its translation is CSVGDRGLTGELFF.

The genes are TRBV5-1 and TRBJ1-5; D gene uncertain. Per the germline V gene, CDR1 is SGHRS and CDR2 is YFSETQ. The germline V and J ends were trimmed by 3 bases and 2 bases, with 15 bases remaining between them. The CDR3 is 16 residues long. CDR3 in amino acids: CASSYNKYVCNQPQHF. The CDR3 nucleotides are TGCGCCAGCAGCTACAACAAATATGTGTGCAATCAGCCCCAGCATTTT.

This clonotype was counted a few times. J is TRBJ1-4 and V is TRBV5-1; TRBD1 is a possible D gene (5 bases). V lost 2 bases and J lost 8, with 19 bases in between. The germline V gene encodes CDR1 SGHRS and CDR2 YFSETQ. This CDR3 contains 16 residues. The CDR3 nucleotides are TGCGCCAGCAGCTTCGATGACAGATCCCTCGGCGAAAAACTGTTTTTT. Protein: CASSFDDRSLGEKLFF.

J is TRBJ1-6 and V is TRBV6-5, with D possibly being TRBD1 (6 bases). Germline V gives CDR1 MNHEY, CDR2 SVGAGI. The CDR3 sequence is 15 residues long. Trimming removed 0 bases from V and 7 bases from J, with 10 bases in between. CDR3 in DNA: TGTGCCAGCAGTTACTCGGACAGCCGAAATTCACCCCTCCACTTT. Translated, it gives CASSYSDSRNSPLHF.